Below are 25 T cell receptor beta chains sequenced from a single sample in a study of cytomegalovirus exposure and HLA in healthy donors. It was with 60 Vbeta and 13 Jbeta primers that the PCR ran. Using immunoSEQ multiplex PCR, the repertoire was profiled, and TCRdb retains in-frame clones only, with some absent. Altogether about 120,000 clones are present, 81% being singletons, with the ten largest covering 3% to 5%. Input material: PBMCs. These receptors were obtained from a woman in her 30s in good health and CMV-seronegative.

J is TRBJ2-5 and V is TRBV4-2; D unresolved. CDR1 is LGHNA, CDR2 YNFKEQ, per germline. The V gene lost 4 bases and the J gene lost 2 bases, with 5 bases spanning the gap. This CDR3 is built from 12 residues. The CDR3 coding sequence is TGTGCCAGCAGCCCAAATCAAGAGACCCAGTACTTC. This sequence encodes CASSPNQETQYF.

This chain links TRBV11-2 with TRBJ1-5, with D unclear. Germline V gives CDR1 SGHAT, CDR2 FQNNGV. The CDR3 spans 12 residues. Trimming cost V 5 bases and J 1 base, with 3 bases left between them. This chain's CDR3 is CASSPSNQPQHF. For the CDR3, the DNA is TGTGCCAGCAGCCCAAGCAATCAGCCCCAGCATTTT. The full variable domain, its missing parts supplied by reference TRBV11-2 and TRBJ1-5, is EAGVAQSPRYKIIEKRQSVAFWCNPISGHATLYWYQQILGQGPKLLIQFQNNGVVDDSQLPKDRFSAERLKGVDSTLKIQPAKLEDSAVYLCASSPSNQPQHFGDGTRLSIL.

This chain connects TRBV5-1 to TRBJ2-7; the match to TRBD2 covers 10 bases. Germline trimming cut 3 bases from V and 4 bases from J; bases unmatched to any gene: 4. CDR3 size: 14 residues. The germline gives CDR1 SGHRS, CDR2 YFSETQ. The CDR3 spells CASSSSGRGYEQYF. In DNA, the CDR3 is TGCGCCAGCAGCTCCAGCGGGAGGGGTTACGAGCAGTACTTC.

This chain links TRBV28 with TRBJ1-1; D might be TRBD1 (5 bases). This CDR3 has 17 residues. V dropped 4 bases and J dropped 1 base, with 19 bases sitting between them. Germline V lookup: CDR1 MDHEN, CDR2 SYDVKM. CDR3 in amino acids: CASSSPRDGRGNTEAFF. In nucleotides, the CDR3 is TGTGCCAGCAGTTCACCCCGGGACGGGAGGGGGAACACTGAAGCTTTCTTT. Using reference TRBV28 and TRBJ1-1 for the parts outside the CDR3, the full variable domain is DVKVTQSSRYLVKRTGEKVFLECVQDMDHENMFWYRQDPGLGLRLIYFSYDVKMKEKGDIPEGYSVSREKKERFSLILESASTNQTSMYLCASSSPRDGRGNTEAFFGQGTRLTVV.

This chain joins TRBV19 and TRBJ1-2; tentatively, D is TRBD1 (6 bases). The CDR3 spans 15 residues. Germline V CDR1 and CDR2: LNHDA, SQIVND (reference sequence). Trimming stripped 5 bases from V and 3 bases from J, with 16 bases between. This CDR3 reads CASSPHRTVHYGYTF. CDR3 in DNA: TGTGCCAGTAGTCCCCACCGGACAGTACACTATGGCTACACCTTC. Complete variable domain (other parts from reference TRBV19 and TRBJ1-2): DGGITQSPKYLFRKEGQNVTLSCEQNLNHDAMYWYRQDPGQGLRLIYYSQIVNDFQKGDIAEGYSVSREKKESFPLTVTSAQKNPTAFYLCASSPHRTVHYGYTFGSGTRLTVV.

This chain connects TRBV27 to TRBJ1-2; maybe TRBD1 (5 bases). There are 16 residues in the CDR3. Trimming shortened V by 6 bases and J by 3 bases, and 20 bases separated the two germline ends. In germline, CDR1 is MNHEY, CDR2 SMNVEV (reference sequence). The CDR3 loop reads CASRQLSGFNDYGYTF. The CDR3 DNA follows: TGTGCCAGCAGACAACTATCAGGGTTCAACGACTATGGCTACACCTTC.

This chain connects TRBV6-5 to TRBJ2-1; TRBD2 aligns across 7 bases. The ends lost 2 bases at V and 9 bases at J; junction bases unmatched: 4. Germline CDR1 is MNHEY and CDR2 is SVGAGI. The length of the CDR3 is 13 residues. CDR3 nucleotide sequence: TGTGCCAGCAGTTACGGCGGGAGTGGTGAGCAGTTCTTC. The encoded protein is CASSYGGSGEQFF.

The CDR3 reads CASSPGGSNEQYF. Here the CDR3 DNA reads TGTGCCAGCTCACCAGGCGGGAGCAACGAGCAGTACTTC. V gene TRBV18 combines with J gene TRBJ2-5; 7 nucleotides agree with TRBD2. With the DNA end fitting TRBJ2-7 better, the J assignment may be wrong. The CDR3 contains 13 residues. From germline, CDR1 is KGHSH and CDR2 LQKENI.

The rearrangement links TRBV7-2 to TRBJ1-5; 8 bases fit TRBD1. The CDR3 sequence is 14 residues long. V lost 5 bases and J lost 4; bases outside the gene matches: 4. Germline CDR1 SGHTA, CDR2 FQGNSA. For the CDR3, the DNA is TGTGCCAGCAGCATAAGACAGGGGAATCAGCCCCAGCATTTT. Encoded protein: CASSIRQGNQPQHF.

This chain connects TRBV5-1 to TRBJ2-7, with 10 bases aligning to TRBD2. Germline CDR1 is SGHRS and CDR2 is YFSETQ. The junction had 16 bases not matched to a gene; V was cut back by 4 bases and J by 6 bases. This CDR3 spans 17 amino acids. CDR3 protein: CASSRTGEASGSSEQYF. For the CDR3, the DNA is TGCGCCAGCAGCCGCACAGGGGAGGCTAGCGGGAGTTCCGAGCAGTACTTC. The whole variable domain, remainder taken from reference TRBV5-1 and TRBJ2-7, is KAGVTQTPRYLIKTRGQQVTLSCSPISGHRSVSWYQQTPGQGLQFLFEYFSETQRNKGNFPGRFSGRQFSNSRSEMNVSTLELGDSALYLCASSRTGEASGSSEQYFGPGTRLTVT.

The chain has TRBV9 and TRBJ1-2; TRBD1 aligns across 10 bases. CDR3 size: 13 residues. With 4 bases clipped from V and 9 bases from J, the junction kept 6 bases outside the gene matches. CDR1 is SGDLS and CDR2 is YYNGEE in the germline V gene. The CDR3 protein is CASSQDRGESYTF. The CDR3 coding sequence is TGTGCCAGCAGCCAGGACAGGGGGGAGAGCTACACCTTC.

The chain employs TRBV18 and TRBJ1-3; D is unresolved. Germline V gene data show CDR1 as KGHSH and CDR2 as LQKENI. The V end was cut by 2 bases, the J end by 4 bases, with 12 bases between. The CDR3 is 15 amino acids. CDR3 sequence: CASSPETGSGNTIYF. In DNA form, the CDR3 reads TGTGCCAGCTCACCAGAAACGGGGTCGGGAAACACCATATATTTT.

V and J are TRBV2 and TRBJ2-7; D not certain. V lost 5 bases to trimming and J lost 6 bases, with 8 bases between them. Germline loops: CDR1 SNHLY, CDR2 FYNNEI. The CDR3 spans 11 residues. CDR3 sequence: CASSKVVEQYF. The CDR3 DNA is TGTGCCAGCAGTAAAGTAGTCGAGCAGTACTTC. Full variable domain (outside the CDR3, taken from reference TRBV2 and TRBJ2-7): EPEVTQTPSHQVTQMGQEVILRCVPISNHLYFYWYRQILGQKVEFLVSFYNNEISEKSEIFDDQFSVERPDGSNFTLKIRSTKLEDSAMYFCASSKVVEQYFGPGTRLTVT.

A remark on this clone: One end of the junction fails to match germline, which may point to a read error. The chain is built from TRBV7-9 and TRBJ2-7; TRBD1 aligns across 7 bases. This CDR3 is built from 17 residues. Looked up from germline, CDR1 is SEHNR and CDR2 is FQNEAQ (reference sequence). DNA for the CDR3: TGTTCCAGCAGCTCGACCCTCCGGACAGGTAGTTCGTCGGAGCAGTACTTC. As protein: CSSSSTLRTGSSSEQYF. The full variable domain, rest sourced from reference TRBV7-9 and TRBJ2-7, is DTGVSQNPRHKITKRGQNVTFRCDPISEHNRLYWYRQTLGQGPEFLTYFQNEAQLEKSRLLSDRFSAERPKGSFSTLEIQRTEQGDSAMYLCSSSSTLRTGSSSEQYFGPGTRLTVT.

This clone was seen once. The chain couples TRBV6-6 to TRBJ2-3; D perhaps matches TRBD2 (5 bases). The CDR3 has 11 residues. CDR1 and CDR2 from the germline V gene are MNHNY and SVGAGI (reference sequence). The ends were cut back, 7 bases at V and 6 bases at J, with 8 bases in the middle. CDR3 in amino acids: CASKLDDTQYF. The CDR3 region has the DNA TGTGCCAGCAAACTAGACGATACGCAGTATTTT.

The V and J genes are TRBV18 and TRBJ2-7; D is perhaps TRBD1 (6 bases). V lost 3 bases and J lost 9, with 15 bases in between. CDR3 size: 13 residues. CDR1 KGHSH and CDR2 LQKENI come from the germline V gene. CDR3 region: CASSPRGPKSQYF. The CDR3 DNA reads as TGTGCCAGCTCACCCAGGGGCCCAAAATCGCAGTACTTC.

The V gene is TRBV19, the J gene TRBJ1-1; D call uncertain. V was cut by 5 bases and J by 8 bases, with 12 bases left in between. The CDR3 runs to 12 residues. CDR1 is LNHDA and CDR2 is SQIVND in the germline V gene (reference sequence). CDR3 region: CASSGSGSEAFF. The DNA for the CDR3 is TGTGCCAGTAGTGGATCCGGGAGCGAAGCTTTCTTT.

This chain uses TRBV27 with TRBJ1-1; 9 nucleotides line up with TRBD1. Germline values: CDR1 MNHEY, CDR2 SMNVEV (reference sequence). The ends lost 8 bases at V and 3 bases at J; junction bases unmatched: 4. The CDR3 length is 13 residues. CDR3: CASGWTGDTEAFF. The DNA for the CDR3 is TGTGCCAGCGGGTGGACAGGGGACACTGAAGCTTTCTTT.

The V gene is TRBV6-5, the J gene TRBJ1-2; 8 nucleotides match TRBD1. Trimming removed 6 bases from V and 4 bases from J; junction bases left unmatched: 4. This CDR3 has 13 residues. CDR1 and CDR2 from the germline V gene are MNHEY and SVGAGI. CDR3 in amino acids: CASSGQGGYGYTF. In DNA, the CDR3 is TGTGCCAGCAGCGGACAGGGCGGCTATGGCTACACCTTC.

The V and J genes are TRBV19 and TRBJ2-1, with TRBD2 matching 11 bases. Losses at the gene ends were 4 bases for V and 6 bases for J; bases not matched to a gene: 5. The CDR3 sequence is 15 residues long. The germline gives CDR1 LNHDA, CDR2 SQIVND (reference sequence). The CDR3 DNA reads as TGTGCCAGTAGTACTAGCGGGAGGTCTCTCAATGAGCAGTTCTTC. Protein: CASSTSGRSLNEQFF. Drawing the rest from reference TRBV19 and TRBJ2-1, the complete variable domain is DGGITQSPKYLFRKEGQNVTLSCEQNLNHDAMYWYRQDPGQGLRLIYYSQIVNDFQKGDIAEGYSVSREKKESFPLTVTSAQKNPTAFYLCASSTSGRSLNEQFFGPGTRLTVL.

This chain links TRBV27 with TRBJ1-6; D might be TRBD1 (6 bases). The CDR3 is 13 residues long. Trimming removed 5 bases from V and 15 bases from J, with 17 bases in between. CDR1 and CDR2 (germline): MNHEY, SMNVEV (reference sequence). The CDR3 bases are TGTGCCAGCAGTATTGGGACACATTCGATCCTCCACTTT. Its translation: CASSIGTHSILHF.

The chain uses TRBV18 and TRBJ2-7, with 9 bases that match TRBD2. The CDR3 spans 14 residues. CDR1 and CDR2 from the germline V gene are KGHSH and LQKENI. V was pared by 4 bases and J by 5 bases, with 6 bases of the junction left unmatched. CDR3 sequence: CASSQAGGPNEQYF. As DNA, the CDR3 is TGTGCCAGCTCACAGGCGGGAGGGCCGAACGAGCAGTACTTC.

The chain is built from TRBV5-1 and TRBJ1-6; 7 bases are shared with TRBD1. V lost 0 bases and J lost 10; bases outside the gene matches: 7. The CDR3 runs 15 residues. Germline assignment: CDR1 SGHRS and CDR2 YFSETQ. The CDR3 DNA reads TGCGCCAGCAGCTTGGAGACAGGGAAGGGATCACCCCTCCACTTT. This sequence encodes CASSLETGKGSPLHF. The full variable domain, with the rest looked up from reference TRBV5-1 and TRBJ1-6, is KAGVTQTPRYLIKTRGQQVTLSCSPISGHRSVSWYQQTPGQGLQFLFEYFSETQRNKGNFPGRFSGRQFSNSRSEMNVSTLELGDSALYLCASSLETGKGSPLHFGNGTRLTVT.

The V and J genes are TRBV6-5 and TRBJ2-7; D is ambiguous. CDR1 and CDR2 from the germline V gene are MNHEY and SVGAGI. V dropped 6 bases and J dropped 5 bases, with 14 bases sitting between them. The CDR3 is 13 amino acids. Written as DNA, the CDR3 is TGTGCCAGCAGGATAGACTCATCGAACGAGCAGTACTTC. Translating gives CASRIDSSNEQYF.

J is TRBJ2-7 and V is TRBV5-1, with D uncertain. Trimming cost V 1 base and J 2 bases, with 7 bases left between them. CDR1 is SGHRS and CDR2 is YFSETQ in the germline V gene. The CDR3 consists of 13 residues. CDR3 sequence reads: CASSLYSTYEQYF. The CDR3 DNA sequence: TGCGCCAGCAGCTTGTACAGCACCTACGAGCAGTACTTC.